This TCR beta chain was sequenced in a study of shared clonotypes between healthy human individuals. The protocol was immunoSEQ multiplex PCR, while the TCRdb copy is restricted to in-frame clones and leaves out a portion. Here the sample spans a few hundred thousand clones, less than 80% being singletons. Germline CDR1 and CDR2: SGHTA and FQGTGA. The V end lost 5 bases, the J end lost 6 bases, and 11 bases lay between the germline ends. This CDR3 spans 13 amino acids. As to this clone: Its specificity is unknown.

Study-wide results and caveats: The genetic and exposure-history diversity represented was limited by few donors.

This clonotype originated in a woman between 35 and 50 years old in good health. Some clones in this sample may be carry-over from other donors' samples. Sequencing input: PBMCs. The gene calls are TRBV7-3 and TRBJ2-1, with D unresolved. The CDR3 sequence: CASSPDPGNEQFF. In nucleotides, the CDR3 is TGTGCCAGCAGCCCAGACCCGGGCAATGAGCAGTTCTTC.